The subject of this entry is one T cell receptor (beta chain). This record comes from a study of T cells after yellow fever vaccination. The germline V and J ends were trimmed by 2 bases and 9 bases, with 22 bases remaining between them. The CDR3 consists of 17 residues. CDR1 is KGHDR and CDR2 is SFDVKD in the germline V gene. TCRdb processed the 5' RACE reads anew with MiXCR; each CDR3 protein has one entry. The repertoire holds approximately 450,000 distinct CDR3 sequences, roughly a sixth seen once, with about 18% in the top ten. This material consisted of PBMCs, taken before the yellow fever booster vaccination. This receptor was obtained from a man younger than 30 who received the YFV17D yellow fever vaccine. This sequence joins TRBV24-1 and TRBJ2-1; possible D gene TRBD1, 6 bases. CDR3 nucleotide sequence: TGTGCCACCAGTGATTGGGGAAACCCACAGGGAGTATCTGAGCAGTTCTTC. Its protein product is CATSDWGNPQGVSEQFF.